This T cell receptor beta chain was observed in a study of CD8+CD57+ T cells in acquired aplastic anemia. TCR beta VDJ and CDR3 were profiled, and genomic DNA was the template. Each CDR3 protein gets one entry after TCRdb re-called the reads with MiXCR. The profile shows some 140,000 distinct CDR3 sequences, 35% to 50% of them singletons. In germline, CDR1 is KGHDR, CDR2 SFDVKD. This CDR3 is 15 amino acids long. Between the trimmed V and J ends, which lost 4 bases and 2 bases, there was a span of 12 bases. Notes on the study in general: Some 30 was the count of CD8+ CDR3 sequences that patients shared with controls.

On this clonotype itself: Its antigen is as yet unknown.

Sequencing used sorted CD4+, CD8+, or CD8+CD57+ T cells (not recorded which) from PBMCs. This rearrangement joins TRBV24-1 to TRBJ2-3; perhaps TRBD1 as D (5 bases). This receptor was identified in a human donor in good health, serving as a control. CDR3 amino acids: CATSEKGDPTDTQYF. CDR3 in DNA: TGTGCCACCAGTGAGAAAGGGGATCCCACAGATACGCAGTATTTT.